The 21 T cell receptor beta chains presented below share a single source sample, sequenced in a study of beta chain features in type 1 diabetes. Every bit of the isolated RNA underwent reverse transcription, so sequencing read expressed TCRB transcripts. The protocol was immunoSEQ multiplex PCR, while the TCRdb copy is restricted to in-frame clones and leaves out a portion. The sample consists of around 500,000 clones, over 9.5% of them appearing once. Sequencing used naive CD4+ T cells from blood. The origin of the receptors is a woman between 18 and 29 years old in good health.

This clone was recorded a few times. This chain joins TRBV9 and TRBJ2-3, with D maybe TRBD2 (6 bases). With 4 bases removed from V and 7 bases from J, the gap between germline ends came to 16 bases. CDR1 SGDLS and CDR2 YYNGEE come from the germline V gene. The CDR3 extends over 14 amino acids. This chain's CDR3 is CASSPAGLRNTQYF. The CDR3 nucleotides are TGTGCCAGCAGCCCGGCGGGGCTCAGGAATACGCAGTATTTT.

The chain recombines TRBV7-9 with TRBJ2-3, with D perhaps matching TRBD1 or TRBD2 (5 bases each). CDR1 is SEHNR, CDR2 FQNEAQ, per germline (reference sequence). Trimming stripped 2 bases from V and 4 bases from J, with 16 bases between. The CDR3 extends over 16 amino acids. CDR3 in amino acids: CASSLSATGTPDTQYF. CDR3 bases: TGTGCCAGCAGCTTATCCGCGACCGGGACCCCAGATACGCAGTATTTT.

A note on this clone: A junction end diverges from the germline sequence, so it may reflect a read error. This chain joins TRBV5-1 and TRBJ2-4; 10 bases fit TRBD1. CDR3 length: 15 amino acids. The germline V gene has CDR1 SGHRS and CDR2 YFSETQ. This CDR3 reads CASRLEGQGFNIQYF. The CDR3 nucleotides read TGCGCCAGCCGCTTGGAGGGACAGGGGTTCAACATTCAGTACTTC.

The chain joins TRBV14 to TRBJ2-7; possible D gene TRBD2, 5 bases. Per germline, CDR1 SGHDN and CDR2 FVKESK. Trimming cost V 5 bases and J 7 bases, with 9 bases left between them. This CDR3 has 11 residues. In DNA, the CDR3 is TGTGCCAGCAGCGCGGGTTGGGAGCAGTACTTC. Translating gives CASSAGWEQYF.

The V gene is TRBV7-2, the J gene TRBJ1-1, with 10 bases aligning to TRBD1. Germline CDR1 SGHTA, CDR2 FQGNSA. V gave up 8 bases and J gave up 4 bases; unmatched junction bases: 7. The length of the CDR3 is 14 residues. CDR3 bases: TGTGCCAGCCGACAGGGGGCGGGGGGCACTGAAGCTTTCTTT. It yields the protein CASRQGAGGTEAFF.

This clone has only a few counts. V is TRBV28 and J is TRBJ2-7; D is uncertain. V gave up 4 bases and J gave up 4 bases, with 11 bases separating them. CDR1 MDHEN and CDR2 SYDVKM come from the germline V gene. This CDR3 has 13 residues. CDR3 amino acids: CASSSPGPYEQYV. CDR3 DNA: TGTGCCAGCAGTTCCCCTGGGCCGTACGAGCAGTACGTC.

In regard to this clone: Other DNA sequences from this sample encode an identical CDR3 as well. J is TRBJ1-2 and V is TRBV7-2; tentatively, D is TRBD1 (6 bases). Trimming took off 2 bases at V and 1 base at J, with 8 bases between the two ends. CDR3 size: 14 residues. Germline values: CDR1 SGHTA, CDR2 FQGNSA. The CDR3 bases are TGTGCCAGCAGCTTACGGACAGATAACTATGGCTACACCTTC. It codes for CASSLRTDNYGYTF.

The gene calls are TRBV14 and TRBJ2-7; no clear D gene. Trimming pared 6 bases from V and 1 base from J, leaving 7 bases between. The CDR3 is 12 residues long. CDR1 and CDR2 (germline): SGHDN, FVKESK. CDR3 DNA sequence: TGTGCCAGCAGTGCAGGTTCCTACGAGCAGTACTTC. Its protein is CASSAGSYEQYF.

The chain employs TRBV2 and TRBJ2-7; TRBD2 aligns across 11 bases. Looked up from germline, CDR1 is SNHLY and CDR2 is FYNNEI. The CDR3 spans 14 residues. V dropped 6 bases and J dropped 3; count of bases not matched to a gene: 4. The CDR3 DNA reads as TGTGCCAGCAGCCTAGCGGGAGGACACTACGAGCAGTACTTC. This codes for CASSLAGGHYEQYF. Filled out from reference TRBV2 and TRBJ2-7, the complete variable domain reads EPEVTQTPSHQVTQMGQEVILRCVPISNHLYFYWYRQILGQKVEFLVSFYNNEISEKSEIFDDQFSVERPDGSNFTLKIRSTKLEDSAMYFCASSLAGGHYEQYFGPGTRLTVT.

Comment on this clone: Other DNA sequences from this sample encode an identical CDR3 as well. The rearrangement uses TRBV29-1 and TRBJ2-3, with 10 bases fitting TRBD1. The V segment lost 4 bases and the J segment 3 bases; nucleotides outside the gene matches: 7. CDR3 length equals 15 residues. From germline, CDR1 is SQVTM and CDR2 ANQGSEA. The CDR3 sequence is CSVVRWGQGTDTQYF. CDR3 in DNA: TGCAGCGTTGTTCGTTGGGGACAGGGGACAGATACGCAGTATTTT.

The chain carries TRBV9 and TRBJ2-5; D ambiguous. V shed 0 bases and J shed 5 bases, with 8 bases lying between them. Germline lookup yields CDR1 SGDLS and CDR2 YYNGEE. The CDR3 sequence is 13 residues long. CDR3 region: CASSVGYGETQYF. The CDR3 coding sequence is TGTGCCAGCAGCGTAGGGTATGGGGAGACCCAGTACTTC.

A note on this clone: The sample carries other DNA sequences with the same CDR3. DNA of the CDR3: TGTGCCAGCAGCTTGCGAGGCGGGGAGCTGTTTTTT. This gives the protein CASSLRGGELFF. The chain combines TRBV5-4 with TRBJ2-2; D gene ambiguous. CDR3 length: 12 residues. Trimming pared 1 base from V and 7 bases from J, leaving 5 bases between. Germline assignment: CDR1 SGHNT and CDR2 YYREEE (reference sequence).

This clone was observed many times. Here the CDR3 reads CAWTREGHWGTQYF. Written as DNA, the CDR3 is TGTGCCTGGACCCGCGAGGGGCATTGGGGGACCCAGTACTTC. The chain recombines TRBV30 with TRBJ2-5; either TRBD1 or TRBD2 may supply D (5 bases each). The CDR3 is 14 residues long. The germline V gene has CDR1 GTSNPN and CDR2 SVGIG (reference sequence). Between the trimmed V and J ends, which lost 4 bases and 7 bases, there was a span of 19 bases.

This clone was seen more than once but under ten times. The gene calls are TRBV25-1 and TRBJ2-1, with 9 bases matching TRBD2. The CDR3 has 14 amino acids. V shed 2 bases and J 10 bases; nucleotides not matched to a gene: 6. The germline CDR1 and CDR2 sequences are MGHDK and SYGVNS. CDR3 in DNA: TGTGCCAGCAGTGAAGCCGGGGCGGGAGGGGAGCAGTTCTTC. It encodes CASSEAGAGGEQFF. The entire variable domain, with the rest obtained from reference TRBV25-1 and TRBJ2-1, is as follows: EADIYQTPRYLVIGTGKKITLECSQTMGHDKMYWYQQDPGMELHLIHYSYGVNSTEKGDLSSESTVSRIRTEHFPLTLESARPSHTSQYLCASSEAGAGGEQFFGPGTRLTVL.

The CDR3 loop reads CASTLIGDTQYF. CDR3 nucleotide sequence: TGTGCCAGCACCCTCATAGGTGACACGCAGTATTTT. The chain employs TRBV7-9 and TRBJ2-3; D remains ambiguous. Trimming took off 7 bases at V and 9 bases at J, with 14 bases between the two ends. The germline V gene has CDR1 SEHNR and CDR2 FQNEAQ (reference sequence). The CDR3 is 12 residues long.

This clone was counted only a few times. The chain uses TRBV4-3 and TRBJ2-5, with 7 bases matching TRBD2. The CDR3 sequence is 16 residues long. Germline-derived CDR1 and CDR2 are LGHNA and YSLEER. Trimming cost V 2 bases and J 0 bases; bases outside gene matches: 6. CDR3 nucleotides: TGCGCCAGCAGCCAACTAGCGGCGGGGTACCAAGAGACCCAGTACTTC. Its translation: CASSQLAAGYQETQYF.

CDR3 DNA sequence: TGTGCCAGCAGGCGACAGGGAGGCGAGCAGTACGTC. Translated: CASRRQGGEQYV. V usage is TRBV27 and J usage is TRBJ2-7, with D perhaps TRBD1 (7 bases). Germline CDR1 MNHEY, CDR2 SMNVEV (reference sequence). This CDR3 comprises 12 residues. Trimming removed 6 bases at V and 6 bases at J, with 12 bases between.

CDR3 DNA: TGTGCCAGCAGTAAACAACAGGTCCCCTATGGCTACACCTTC. Protein sequence: CASSKQQVPYGYTF. The chain carries TRBV7-9 and TRBJ1-2; TRBD1 is a possible D gene (5 bases). This CDR3 has 14 residues. In germline, CDR1 is SEHNR, CDR2 FQNEAQ (reference sequence). V was shortened by 6 bases and J by 4 bases, with 15 bases between the two germline ends.

Only a few counts were recorded for this clone. The chain carries TRBV4-3 and TRBJ2-7, with a weak D call TRBD1 (5 bases). The V and J ends lost 5 bases and 3 bases respectively, with 11 bases between them. The germline V gene has CDR1 LGHNA and CDR2 YSLEER. The CDR3 consists of 13 residues. CDR3 amino acids: CASSTLQGYEQYF. The CDR3 nucleotides read TGCGCCAGCAGCACGCTGCAGGGCTACGAGCAGTACTTC.

Comment on this clone: Mismatch with germline at one junction end may stem from a read error. The chain has TRBV6-6 and TRBJ2-7; 9 bases are a match to TRBD2. This CDR3 region has 15 residues. CDR1 is MNHNY and CDR2 is SVGAGI in the germline V gene (reference sequence). The CDR3 reads CAGSPSAGGSSEQYF. CDR3 nucleotide sequence: TGTGCCGGCAGTCCCAGCGCGGGAGGGTCGTCCGAGCAGTACTTC.

In this sample, this clone turned up a few times. The chain links TRBV25-1 to TRBJ2-1, with 10 bases fitting TRBD2. This CDR3 is 15 amino acids long. J was trimmed by 3 bases and V by 5 bases; bases with no gene match: 4. The germline gives CDR1 MGHDK, CDR2 SYGVNS. The CDR3 reads CASSNRLAGYNEQFF. The CDR3, as DNA: TGTGCCAGCAGTAATCGACTAGCGGGCTACAATGAGCAGTTCTTC.